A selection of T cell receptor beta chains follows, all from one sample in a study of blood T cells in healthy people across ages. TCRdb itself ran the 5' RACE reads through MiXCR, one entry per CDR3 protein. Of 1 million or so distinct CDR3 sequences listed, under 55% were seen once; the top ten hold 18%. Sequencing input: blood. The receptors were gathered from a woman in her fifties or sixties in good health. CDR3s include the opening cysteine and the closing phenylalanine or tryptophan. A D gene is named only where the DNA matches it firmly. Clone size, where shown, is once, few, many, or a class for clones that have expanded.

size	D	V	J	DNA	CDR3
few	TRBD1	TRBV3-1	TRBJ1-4	TGTGCCAGCAGCCTCGGGACAGGGGAGAGTGAAAAACTGTTTTTT	CASSLGTGESEKLFF
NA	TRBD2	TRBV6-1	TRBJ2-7	TGTGCCAGCAGTCCTACTAGCGGGAGCCGGTACGAGCAGTACTTC	CASSPTSGSRYEQYF
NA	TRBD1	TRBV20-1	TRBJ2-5	TGCAGTGCTAGACGGGACAGGGGGACAGAAGTGTACTTC	CSARRDRGTEVYF
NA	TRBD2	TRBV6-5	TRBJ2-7	TGTGCCAGCAGTTTAGTCGGGAGGCATTATTACGAGCAGTACTTC	CASSLVGRHYYEQYF
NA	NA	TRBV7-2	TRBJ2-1	TGTGCCAGCAACTTAGTTTTGAGTGAGCAGTTCTTC	CASNLVLSEQFF
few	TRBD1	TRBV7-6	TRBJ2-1	TGTGCCAGCAGCGACGGGACAGTCCTTCACAATGAGCAGTTCTTC	CASSDGTVLHNEQFF
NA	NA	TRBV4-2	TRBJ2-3	TGTGCCAGCAGCCAAGTTTCGGGGGCTCGCACAGATACGCAGTATTTT	CASSQVSGARTDTQYF
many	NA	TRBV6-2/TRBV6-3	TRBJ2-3	TGTGCCAGCAGCTGGGACCTGACAGATACGCAGTATTTT	CASSWDLTDTQYF
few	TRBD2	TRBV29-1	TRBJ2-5	TGCAGCGTAAGACTAGCGGGAACCCCTCAAGAGACCCAGTACTTC	CSVRLAGTPQETQYF
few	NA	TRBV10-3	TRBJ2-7	TGTGCCATCAGTGATGGGGATGCCTACGAGCAGTACTTC	CAISDGDAYEQYF
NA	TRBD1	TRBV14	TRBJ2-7	TGTGCCAGCAGCCAATGGGGACAGGCGAAGATCTACGAGCAGTACTTC	CASSQWGQAKIYEQYF
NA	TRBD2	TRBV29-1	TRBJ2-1	TGCAGCGTTGTATTGGGACTAGCGGGGGGAATGGGGTACAATGAGCAGTTCTTC	CSVVLGLAGGMGYNEQFF
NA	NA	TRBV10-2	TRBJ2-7	TGCGCCAGCAGTGACCCGGACGAGCAGTACTTC	CASSDPDEQYF
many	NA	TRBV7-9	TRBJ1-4	TGTGCCAGCAAACAGGGAGGTAGTGAAAAACTGTTTTTT	CASKQGGSEKLFF
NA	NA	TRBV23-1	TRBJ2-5	TGCGCCAGCAGTCAAAAATATCGGGAGACCTCCCAAGAGACCCAGTACTTC	CASSQKYRETSQETQYF
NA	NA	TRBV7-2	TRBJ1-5	TGTGCCAGCAGCCTCCACAGTGATCAGCCCCAGCATTTT	CASSLHSDQPQHF
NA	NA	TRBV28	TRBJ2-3	TGTGCCAGCATCCCGGATTTCGCTGGGACAGATACGCAGTATTTT	CASIPDFAGTDTQYF
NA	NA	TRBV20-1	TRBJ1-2	TGCAGTGCTAGAGACCAGGCCAGGGACTATGGCTACACCTTC	CSARDQARDYGYTF
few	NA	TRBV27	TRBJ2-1	TGTGCCAGCAGTTTCCCCGGGGCCGGGCGACATGAGCAGTTCTTC	CASSFPGAGRHEQFF
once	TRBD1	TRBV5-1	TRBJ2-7	TGCGCCAGCAGCTGGCAGGGAGCTTCGGGACAGGCAAGCGAGCAGTACTTC	CASSWQGASGQASEQYF
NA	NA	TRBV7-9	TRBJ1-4	TGTGCCAGCAGCAAAACAGATGACTACCCTGCAACTAATGAAAAACTGTTTTTT	CASSKTDDYPATNEKLFF
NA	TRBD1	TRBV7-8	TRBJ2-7	TGTGCCAGCAGCTTCACCACCGGGACAGGGTTGTACGAGCAGTACTTC	CASSFTTGTGLYEQYF
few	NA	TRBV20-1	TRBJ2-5	TGCAGTGCCCAAAGCAGCGGACACTTCCAAGAGACCCAGTACTTC	CSAQSSGHFQETQYF
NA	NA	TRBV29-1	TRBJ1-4	TGCAGCGTTGAATTGCTGAGTGAAAAACTGTTTTTT	CSVELLSEKLFF
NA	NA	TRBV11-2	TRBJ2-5	TGTGCCAGCAGCCTACAGGGTACACGGGAGACCCAGTACTTC	CASSLQGTRETQYF
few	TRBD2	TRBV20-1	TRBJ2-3	TGCAGTGCTATCAGCGGGAGGAACACGGATACGCAGTATTTT	CSAISGRNTDTQYF
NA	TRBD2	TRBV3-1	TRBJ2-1	TGTGCCAGCGGACCGGGACTAGCGGGAGTGAATGAGCAGTTCTTC	CASGPGLAGVNEQFF
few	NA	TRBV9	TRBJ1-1	TGTGCCAGCAGCGTAGTGGTCAGTGTAACTGAAGCTTTCTTT	CASSVVVSVTEAFF
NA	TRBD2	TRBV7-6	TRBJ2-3	TGTGCCAGCAACTCGTTCGGGAGGACCACTAGCACAGATACGCAGTATTTT	CASNSFGRTTSTDTQYF
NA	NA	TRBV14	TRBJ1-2	TGTGCCAGCAGCCAAGTCTCGGCCGATGGCTACACCTTC	CASSQVSADGYTF
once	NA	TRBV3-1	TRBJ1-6	TGTGCCAGCAGCCCGACAGTGTCTCGCTATAATTCACCCCTCCACTTT	CASSPTVSRYNSPLHF
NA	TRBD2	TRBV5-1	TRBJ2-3	TGCGCCAGCAGCCCGAGGGCCCGCGGGACTAGTTACGATACGCAGTATTTT	CASSPRARGTSYDTQYF
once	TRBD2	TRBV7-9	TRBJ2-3	TGTGCCAGCACCCCCGAAGGACTAGCAACAGATACGCAGTATTTT	CASTPEGLATDTQYF
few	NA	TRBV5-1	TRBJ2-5	TGCGCCAGCAGCTTAGGGGGGGCGGTACCATTCCAAGAGACCCAGTACTTC	CASSLGGAVPFQETQYF
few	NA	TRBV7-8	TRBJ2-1	TGTGCCAGCAGCTTACATCGTCAACCCGTCAATGAGCAGTTCTTC	CASSLHRQPVNEQFF
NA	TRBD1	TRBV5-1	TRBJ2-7	TGCGCCAGCAGCTTCCTCGACAGGGAATACGAGCAGTACTTC	CASSFLDREYEQYF
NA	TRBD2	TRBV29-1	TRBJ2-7	TGCAGCGTTGAAGGTACTAGCGGGAGGATATACGAGCAGTACTTC	CSVEGTSGRIYEQYF
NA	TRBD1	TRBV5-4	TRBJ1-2	TGTGCCAGCAGCCCACCGACAGGGGGCGCGGACTATGGCTACACCTTC	CASSPPTGGADYGYTF
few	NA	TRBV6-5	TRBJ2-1	TGTGCCAGCTGGGGAGTTGGGGGAGGCTTCAATGAGCAGTTCTTC	CASWGVGGGFNEQFF
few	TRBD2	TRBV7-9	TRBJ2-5	TGTGCCAGCAGCCCCTCCCCGGGACTAGCGGGAGTTGGAACCCAGTACTTC	CASSPSPGLAGVGTQYF
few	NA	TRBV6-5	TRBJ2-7	TGTGCCAGCAGTTACTCTTTAGCGAGAAGCTCCTACGAGCAGTACTTC	CASSYSLARSSYEQYF
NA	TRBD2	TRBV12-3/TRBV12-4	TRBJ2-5	TGTGCCAGCAGTTTCCTAGCGGGAGGGCCCACTGAGCAGTACTTC	CASSFLAGGPTEQYF
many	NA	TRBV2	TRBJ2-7	TGTGCCAGCAGCCCCACCCCTTTCACACACGAGCAGTACTTC	CASSPTPFTHEQYF
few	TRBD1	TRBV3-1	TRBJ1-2	TGTGCCAGCAGCCAATCGGACCGGGACAGCCGCGGCTACACCTTC	CASSQSDRDSRGYTF
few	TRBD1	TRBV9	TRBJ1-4	TGTGCCAGCAGCGTAGGGGACAGGGGAGCTAATGAAAAACTGTTTTTT	CASSVGDRGANEKLFF
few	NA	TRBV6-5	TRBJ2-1	TGTGCCAGCAGTTACTCGGAGGCAGGGAGCATCTACAATGAGCAGTTCTTC	CASSYSEAGSIYNEQFF
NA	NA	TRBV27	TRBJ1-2	TGTGCCAGCATTTTATTGGGGCGGGGGGGCTACACCTTC	CASILLGRGGYTF
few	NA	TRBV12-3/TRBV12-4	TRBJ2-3	TGTGCCAGCAGTGCGGAGGACAGTAGCACAGATACGCAGTATTTT	CASSAEDSSTDTQYF
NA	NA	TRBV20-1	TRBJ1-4	TGCAGTGCTAGAGGCAGCAATGAAAAACTGTTTTTT	CSARGSNEKLFF
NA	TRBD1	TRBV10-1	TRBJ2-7	TGCGCCAGCAGTGGCCGACAGGGGACCAGTTATGAGCAGTACTTC	CASSGRQGTSYEQYF
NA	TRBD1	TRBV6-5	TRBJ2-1	TGTGCCAGCAGTTACTCCGGGACAGGGAACAATGAGCAGTTCTTC	CASSYSGTGNNEQFF
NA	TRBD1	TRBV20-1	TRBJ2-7	TGCAGTGCTAGAGGGGACAGGGCCACCTACGAGCAGTACTTC	CSARGDRATYEQYF
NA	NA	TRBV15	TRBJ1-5	TGTGCCACCAGCAGAGGCCTTAATAGCAATCAGCCCCAGCATTTT	CATSRGLNSNQPQHF
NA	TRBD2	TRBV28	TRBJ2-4	TGTGCCAGCAGTTTGGGCCTAGCGGGAGAGGGCAAAAACATTCAGTACTTC	CASSLGLAGEGKNIQYF
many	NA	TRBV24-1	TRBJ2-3	TGTGCCACCAGTGACCATAGGGCGGATACGCAGTATTTT	CATSDHRADTQYF
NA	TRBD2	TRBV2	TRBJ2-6	TGTGCCAGCAGTGTGGATATAGGGGAGGCTAGCGGGAGGACTGGGGCCAACGTCCTGACTTTC	CASSVDIGEASGRTGANVLTF
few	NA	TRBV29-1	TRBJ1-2	TGCAGCGTGGGACAAATTAACTATGGCTACACCTTC	CSVGQINYGYTF